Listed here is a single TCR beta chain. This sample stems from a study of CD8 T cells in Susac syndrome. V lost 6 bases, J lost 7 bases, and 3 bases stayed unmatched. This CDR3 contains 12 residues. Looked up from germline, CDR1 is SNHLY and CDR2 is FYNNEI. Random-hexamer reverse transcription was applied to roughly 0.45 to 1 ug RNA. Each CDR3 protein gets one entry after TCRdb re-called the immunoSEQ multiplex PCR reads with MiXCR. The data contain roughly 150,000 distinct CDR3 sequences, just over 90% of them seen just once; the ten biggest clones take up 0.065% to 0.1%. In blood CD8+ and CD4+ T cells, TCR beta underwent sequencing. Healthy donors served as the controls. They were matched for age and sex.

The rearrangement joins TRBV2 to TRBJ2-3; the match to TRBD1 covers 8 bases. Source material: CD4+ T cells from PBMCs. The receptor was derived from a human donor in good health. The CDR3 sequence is CASRDRGYTQYF. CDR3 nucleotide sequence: TGTGCCAGCAGAGACAGGGGATATACGCAGTATTTT.